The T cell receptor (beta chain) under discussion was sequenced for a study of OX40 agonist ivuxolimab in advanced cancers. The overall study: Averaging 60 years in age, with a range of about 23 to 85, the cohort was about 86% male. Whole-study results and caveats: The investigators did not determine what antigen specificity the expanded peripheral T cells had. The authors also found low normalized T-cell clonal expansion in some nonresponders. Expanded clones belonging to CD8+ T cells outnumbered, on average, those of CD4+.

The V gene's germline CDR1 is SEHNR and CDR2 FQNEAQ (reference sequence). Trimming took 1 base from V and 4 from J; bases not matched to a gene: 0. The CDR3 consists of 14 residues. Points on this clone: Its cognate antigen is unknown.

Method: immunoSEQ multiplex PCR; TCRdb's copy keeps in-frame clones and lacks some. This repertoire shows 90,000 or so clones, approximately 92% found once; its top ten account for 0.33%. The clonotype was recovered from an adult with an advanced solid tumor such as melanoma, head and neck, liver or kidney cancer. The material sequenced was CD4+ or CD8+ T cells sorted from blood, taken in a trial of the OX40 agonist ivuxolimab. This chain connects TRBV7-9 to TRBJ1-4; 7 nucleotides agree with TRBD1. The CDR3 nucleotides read TGTGCCAGCAGCTTAGACAGGGGTAATGAAAAACTGTTTTTT. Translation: CASSLDRGNEKLFF.